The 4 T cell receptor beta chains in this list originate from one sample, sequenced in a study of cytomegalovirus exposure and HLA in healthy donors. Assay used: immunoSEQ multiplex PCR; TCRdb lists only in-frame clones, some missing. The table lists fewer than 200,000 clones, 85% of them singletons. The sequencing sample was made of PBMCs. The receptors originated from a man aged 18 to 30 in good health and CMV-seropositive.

CDR3 sequence (DNA): TGCGCCAGCAGCCAAGTAATTGCGGGGCTATACACAGATACGCAGTATTTT. Amino acid sequence: CASSQVIAGLYTDTQYF. V gene TRBV4-1 combines with J gene TRBJ2-3; maybe TRBD2 (6 bases). Trimming removed 1 base from V and 2 bases from J, with 16 bases in between. In germline, CDR1 is MGHRA, CDR2 YSYEKL. The CDR3 is made up of 17 amino acids.

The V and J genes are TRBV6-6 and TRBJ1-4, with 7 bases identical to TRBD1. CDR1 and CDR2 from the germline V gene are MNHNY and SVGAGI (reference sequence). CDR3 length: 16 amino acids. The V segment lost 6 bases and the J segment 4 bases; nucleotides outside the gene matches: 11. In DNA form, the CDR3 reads TGTGCCAGCAGAACCGAGACAGGGAGTGTTAATGAAAAACTGTTTTTT. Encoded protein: CASRTETGSVNEKLFF.

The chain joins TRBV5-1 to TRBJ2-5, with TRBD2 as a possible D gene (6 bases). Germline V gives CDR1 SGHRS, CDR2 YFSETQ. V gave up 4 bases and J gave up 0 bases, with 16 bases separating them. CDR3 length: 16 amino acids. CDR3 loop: CASSQGLLGHQETQYF. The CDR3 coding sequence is TGCGCCAGCAGCCAGGGACTCTTAGGGCACCAAGAGACCCAGTACTTC.

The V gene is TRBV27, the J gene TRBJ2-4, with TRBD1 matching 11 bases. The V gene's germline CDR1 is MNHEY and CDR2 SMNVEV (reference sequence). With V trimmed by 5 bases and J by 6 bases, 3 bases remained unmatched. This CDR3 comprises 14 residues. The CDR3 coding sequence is TGTGCCAGCAGTCCTGGGACAGGGGGAAACATTCAGTACTTC. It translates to CASSPGTGGNIQYF.